This T cell receptor beta chain was recorded in a study of T cells in Graves' hyperthyroidism and ophthalmopathy (dated by TCRdb to between 2019 and 2020). Context from the whole study: Peripheral blood samples were taken at the time of initial diagnosis, prior to any treatment. To identify TCR V-J signatures that set the groups apart, the researchers used a discovery cohort of 90 to 100 patients, made up of 40 to 45 with Graves' ophthalmopathy and about 55 with stable Graves' hyperthyroidism. Prospective prediction of ophthalmopathy was tested in an independent validation cohort of 18 to 20 hyperthyroidism patients and 15 to 17 patients who later progressed to ophthalmopathy. For training and testing, the 110 or so patients in the discovery cohort were randomly divided in a 7:3 ratio. In addition, the study compared T-cell repertoires in thyroid tissue and in blood from roughly six Graves' hyperthyroidism patients. Once sampling was done, hyperthyroidism patients were given methimazole at a starting dose of 30 mg daily, whereas ophthalmopathy patients were given high-dose intravenous methylprednisolone. The paper describes TCR Vbeta CDR3 sequencing of more than 120 peripheral blood samples, made up of about 40 ophthalmopathy patients, roughly 75 hyperthyroidism patients and 17 progressor patients.

Ophthalmopathy patients had moderately to severely active disease, Clinical Activity Score of at least 3, NOSPECS grade of at least 4, and duration under 3 months. The study excluded patients with uncontrolled infections, other autoimmune diseases, pregnancy or lactation. Diagnoses relied on clinical symptoms, serum thyroxine and TRAb, thyroid ultrasound and orbital computed tomography. PBMCs were separated from roughly 9.6 ml of fresh peripheral blood using Ficoll-Paque density gradient centrifugation. Trizol reagent was used to extract total RNA, and RNA quality was then checked on an Agilent 2100 Bioanalyzer. This clonotype was seen at least ten times. Its cognate antigen has yet to be identified. No much larger clonotype is one base removed from it; base qualities were not supplied. The TCR beta CDR3 regions were amplified from RNA transcripts. The TCR CDR3 was subjected to a first round of RT-PCR using the HTBI primer set and the Qiagen OneStep RT-PCR kit. The libraries were constructed in a second round of multiplex PCR and then size-selected and purified. Sequencing of the libraries was done on an Illumina HiSeq2000 using paired-end 100 bp reads. Processing in the source paper ran as follows. Raw data were processed with SOAPnuke, discarding reads with adapters, uncalled bases, mean Phred below 15, or no exact constant-primer or identifier match. High-quality paired reads were merged using COPE v1.2.5, and each unique nucleotide sequence was defined as a clonotype. Clonotypes were aligned to IMGT TRBV, TRBD and TRBJ reference segments using MiTCR v1.1. Only V-J combinations with frequency above 0.0001, covering 98% to 99.2% of repertoires, were analysed. A TCS score was defined as the ratio between F50 (clonal expansion) and ExV (chaos), using BLOSUM62-based TCRdist between CDR3 peptides within each V-J. Welch's t-statistics and random forest reduced around 520 V-J features to 13, which were used in a naive Bayes classifier (R e1071). In-frame beta chains were kept once TCRdb had trimmed the public reads at Q25 with fastp and called clones with MiXCR. Under each unique CDR3 protein, matching rows form one entry showing the most common genes and DNA. The V and J calls shown here were made by TCRdb, not taken from the authors' results. The sample table lists 240,000 or so distinct CDR3 sequences, about 16% of them with a count of one. Around 28% of the sample is taken by the ten largest.

Points the paper makes about the study in general: In validation, the model predicted progression to ophthalmopathy a median of approximately 6.3 months before onset, with 65% to 71% sensitivity and just under 75% specificity. Blood samples also contained most of the expanded thyroid clonotypes (frequency above 0.001), which suggests that blood repertoires may reflect thyroid immune responses. A 13 V-J signature model separated ophthalmopathy from stable hyperthyroidism, with 87.88% sensitivity and roughly 81% specificity in cross-validation and 80%/75% in testing. No statistical method was used to set the sample size in advance, and investigators knew the group allocation.

The germline V gene sets CDR1 to SGHDT and CDR2 to YYEEEE. The junction shows trimming of 1 base on V and 2 bases on J, plus 7 bases between the germline ends. Its CDR3 holds 13 amino acids, cysteine through phenylalanine. The sequence is cut down to CDR3 DNA, 39 bases in frame from base 1. This TCR came from a woman aged 18-29 years with Graves' ophthalmopathy. This receptor chain uses TRBV5-6 and TRBJ2-7; tentative D gene TRBD2, with 6 bases matching. The source material was blood. CDR3 sequence: CASSLRGTYEQYF. The DNA sequence is as follows: TGTGCCAGCAGCTTGCGGGGGACCTACGAGCAGTACTTC.